This paragraph covers one T cell receptor beta chain sequence. A second about 6 to 12 cycle PCR used barcoded and J-beta primers. MiXCR, run by TCRdb on the 5' RACE reads, gives a single entry per CDR3 protein. The sample holds about 970,000 distinct CDR3 sequences, around 54% seen once. V lost 2 bases, J lost 0 bases, and 10 bases lay in between. CDR3 size: 15 residues. Germline V gives CDR1 MNHEY, CDR2 SVGAGI. The data belong to a study of blood T cells in healthy people across ages. Investigators took about 10 milliliters of peripheral blood from every donor. The TCR was taken from a woman aged 55-69 years in good health. Sequenced: blood. This sequence joins TRBV6-5 and TRBJ1-2, with D hard to call. CDR3 protein: CASSYLAEANYGYTF. CDR3 bases: TGTGCCAGCAGTTACCTGGCAGAAGCTAACTATGGCTACACCTTC.